The TCR beta chain under discussion was sequenced for a study of blood T cells in healthy people across ages. It was with a sample-barcoded 5' primer and a J-beta primer mix that a second PCR of roughly 6 to 11 cycles was run. Individual samples furnished no less than 2.5 million CDR3-containing paired-end reads apiece. TCRdb fed the 5' RACE reads into MiXCR, producing one record per CDR3 protein. The sample includes approximately 670,000 distinct CDR3 sequences, around two fifths of them seen just once. This clonotype came up a few times. As yet, its antigen is unknown. Drawing of peripheral blood yielded roughly 9.8 milliliters from each donor. Whole-study findings and limits: Possibly confounding the expanded clonotype changes was the fact that donor CMV status was unknown. TCR beta diversity, measured per million T cells, fell in a roughly linear way with age.

The CDR3 is 16 amino acids. The germline V gene encodes CDR1 DFQATT and CDR2 SNEGSKA (reference sequence). J lost 3 bases, V lost 3 bases, and 10 bases had no gene match. The specimen sequenced was blood. The rearrangement joins TRBV20-1 to TRBJ2-3; 9 nucleotides match TRBD2. The TCR originated in an older man in good health. As DNA, the CDR3 is TGCAGTGCTAGCCTTAGCGGGGGTAGTCGGACAGATACGCAGTATTTT. Amino acid sequence: CSASLSGGSRTDTQYF.